The 10 T cell receptor beta chains in this list originate from one sample, sequenced in a study of cytomegalovirus exposure and HLA in healthy donors. TCRdb keeps only in-frame clones here, not all; method: immunoSEQ multiplex PCR. The data contain about 260,000 clones, less than 95% of them seen just once; the ten biggest clones take up approximately 3%. The sequencing input was PBMCs. All receptors derive from a woman in her thirties in good health and CMV-seronegative.

The chain employs TRBV7-6 and TRBJ2-2, with D maybe TRBD1 (6 bases). V lost 1 base to trimming and J lost 8 bases, with 14 bases between them. This CDR3 comprises 15 residues. Germline V gives CDR1 SGHVS, CDR2 FNYEAQ. CDR3: CASSLEQGVGGELFF. The CDR3 DNA sequence: TGTGCCAGCAGCTTAGAACAGGGTGTCGGTGGGGAGCTGTTTTTT.

The genes are TRBV2 and TRBJ1-1, with a tentative D call TRBD1 (6 bases). Germline V gives CDR1 SNHLY, CDR2 FYNNEI. V dropped 5 bases and J dropped 5 bases, with 9 bases sitting between them. This CDR3 has 12 amino acids. CDR3: CASSPTGTEAFF. Written as DNA, the CDR3 is TGTGCCAGCAGTCCGACAGGAACTGAAGCTTTCTTT.

This clone was seen only once. V and J are TRBV7-6 and TRBJ2-1, with TRBD2 identical over 10 bases. Losses at the gene ends were 1 base for V and 0 bases for J; bases not matched to a gene: 6. The CDR3 contains 18 residues. Germline lookup yields CDR1 SGHVS and CDR2 FNYEAQ. CDR3 DNA sequence: TGTGCCAGCAGCTTAGATATGGCTAGCGGGAGCTCCTACAATGAGCAGTTCTTC. Translating it yields CASSLDMASGSSYNEQFF.

V is TRBV19 and J is TRBJ2-5, with D maybe TRBD2 (6 bases). CDR1 and CDR2 (germline): LNHDA, SQIVND (reference sequence). The CDR3 runs to 13 residues. The germline V and J ends were trimmed by 6 bases and 3 bases, with 11 bases remaining between them. CDR3 DNA: TGTGCCAGTAGCCCCGGGACTGAAGAGACCCAGTACTTC. This translates into CASSPGTEETQYF.

This CDR3 is CASSLVSYGFKLDRGKEKLFF. CDR3 coding DNA: TGTGCCAGCAGCTTAGTTAGTTATGGGTTTAAACTGGACAGGGGAAAAGAAAAACTGTTTTTT. The chain links TRBV7-8 to TRBJ1-4; 9 positions agree with TRBD1. Germline trimming cut 1 base from V and 8 bases from J; bases unmatched to any gene: 23. The CDR3 runs 21 residues. Germline assignment: CDR1 SGHVS and CDR2 FQNEAQ.

Points on this clone: Other DNA sequences from this sample encode an identical CDR3 as well. The rearrangement joins TRBV27 to TRBJ2-1, with D unresolved. Between the trimmed V and J ends, which lost 8 bases and 0 bases, there was a span of 8 bases. The germline CDR1 and CDR2 sequences are MNHEY and SMNVEV (reference sequence). The CDR3 extends over 13 amino acids. The CDR3 DNA follows: TGTGCCAGCCGGTTAAGCTCCTACAATGAGCAGTTCTTC. Translating gives CASRLSSYNEQFF.

This clone was observed a handful of times. V gene TRBV6-1 combines with J gene TRBJ2-7, with D unresolved. The CDR3 sequence is 11 residues long. V was shortened by 1 base and J by 5 bases, with 3 bases between the two germline ends. Germline V gene data show CDR1 as MNHNS and CDR2 as SASEGT. This CDR3 reads CASSEGDEQYF. CDR3 sequence (DNA): TGTGCCAGCAGTGAAGGAGACGAGCAGTACTTC.

This rearrangement joins TRBV5-4 to TRBJ2-7; D is unresolved. Trimming pared 6 bases from V and 2 bases from J, leaving 15 bases between. Germline V gene sequence: CDR1 SGHNT, CDR2 YYREEE (reference sequence). The CDR3 spans 14 residues. The CDR3 sequence is CASTPRLGAYEQYF. Here the CDR3 DNA reads TGTGCCAGCACCCCCCGTTTGGGCGCCTACGAGCAGTACTTC.

The chain links TRBV27 to TRBJ1-2; possible D gene TRBD1, 6 bases. The CDR3 covers 14 residues. Per germline, CDR1 MNHEY and CDR2 SMNVEV (reference sequence). Trimming cost V 8 bases and J 2 bases, with 15 bases left between them. The CDR3 region has the DNA TGTGCCAGCCTTTTACAGGGCTGGAACTATGGCTACACCTTC. The encoded protein is CASLLQGWNYGYTF.

For the CDR3, the DNA is TGCGCCAGCAGCAAAAGGGGAGATACGCAGTATTTT. Its protein is CASSKRGDTQYF. V and J are TRBV4-3 and TRBJ2-3; TRBD1 is a possible D gene (5 bases). CDR1 and CDR2 (germline): LGHNA, YSLEER. The CDR3 has 12 amino acids. Trimming shortened V by 5 bases and J by 5 bases, and 8 bases separated the two germline ends.